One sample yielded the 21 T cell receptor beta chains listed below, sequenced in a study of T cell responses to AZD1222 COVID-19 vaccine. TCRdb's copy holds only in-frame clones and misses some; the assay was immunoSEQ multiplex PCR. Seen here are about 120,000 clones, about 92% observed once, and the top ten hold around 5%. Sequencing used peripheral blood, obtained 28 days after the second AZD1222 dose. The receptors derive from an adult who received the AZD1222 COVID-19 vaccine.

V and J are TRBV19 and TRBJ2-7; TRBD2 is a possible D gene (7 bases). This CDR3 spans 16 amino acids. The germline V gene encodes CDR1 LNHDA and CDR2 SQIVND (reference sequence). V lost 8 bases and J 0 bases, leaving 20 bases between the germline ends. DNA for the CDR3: TGTGCCAGTTCCTCAAGGGGGGGGAGGTTCTCCTACGAGCAGTACTTC. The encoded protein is CASSSRGGRFSYEQYF.

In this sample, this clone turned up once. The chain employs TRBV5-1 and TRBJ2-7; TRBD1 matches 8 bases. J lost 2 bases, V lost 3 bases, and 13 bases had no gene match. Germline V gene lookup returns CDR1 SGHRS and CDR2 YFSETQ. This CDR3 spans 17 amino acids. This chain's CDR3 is CASSWGGQGLPPYEQYF. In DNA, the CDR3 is TGCGCCAGCAGCTGGGGTGGACAGGGCCTTCCACCCTACGAGCAGTACTTC.

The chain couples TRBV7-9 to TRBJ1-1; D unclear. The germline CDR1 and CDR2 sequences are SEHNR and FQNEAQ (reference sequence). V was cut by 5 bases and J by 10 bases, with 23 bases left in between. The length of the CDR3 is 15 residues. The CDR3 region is CASSMGWSIVLIAFF. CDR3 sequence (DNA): TGTGCCAGCAGCATGGGGTGGAGCATCGTCCTTATAGCTTTCTTT.

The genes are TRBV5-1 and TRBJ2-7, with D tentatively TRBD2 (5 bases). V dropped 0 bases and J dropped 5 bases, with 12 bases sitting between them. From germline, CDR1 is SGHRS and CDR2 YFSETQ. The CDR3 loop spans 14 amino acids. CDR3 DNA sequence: TGCGCCAGCAGCTTGGCCGGGGTTGGGAACGAGCAGTACTTC. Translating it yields CASSLAGVGNEQYF.

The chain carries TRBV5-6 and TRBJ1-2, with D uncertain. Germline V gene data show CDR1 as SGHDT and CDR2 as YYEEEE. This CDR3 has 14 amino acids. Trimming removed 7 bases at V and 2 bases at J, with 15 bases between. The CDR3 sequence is CASVEQSINYGYTF. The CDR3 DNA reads TGTGCCAGCGTAGAACAGTCCATCAACTATGGCTACACCTTC.

CDR3 sequence reads: CASSQGGSAADTQYF. The CDR3 DNA is TGCGCCAGCAGCCAAGGGGGGTCAGCCGCAGATACGCAGTATTTT. The V call is TRBV4-3, the J call TRBJ2-3, with D tentatively TRBD1 or TRBD2 (5 bases each). This CDR3 is built from 15 residues. Germline V CDR1 and CDR2: LGHNA, YSLEER. Trimming took off 1 base at V and 4 bases at J, with 12 bases between the two ends.

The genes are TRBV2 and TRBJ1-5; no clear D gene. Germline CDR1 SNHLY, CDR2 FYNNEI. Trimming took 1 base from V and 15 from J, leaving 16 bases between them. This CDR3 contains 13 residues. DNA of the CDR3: TGTGCCAGCAGTGAAGGGCTTTGGGATGGGCGGCATTTT. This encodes CASSEGLWDGRHF.

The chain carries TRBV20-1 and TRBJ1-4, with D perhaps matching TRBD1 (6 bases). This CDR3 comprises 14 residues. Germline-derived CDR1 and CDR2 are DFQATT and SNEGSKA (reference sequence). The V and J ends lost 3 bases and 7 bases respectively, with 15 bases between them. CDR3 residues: CSASLIGRGEKLFF. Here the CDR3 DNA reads TGCAGTGCTAGTCTCATAGGCAGGGGTGAAAAACTGTTTTTT.

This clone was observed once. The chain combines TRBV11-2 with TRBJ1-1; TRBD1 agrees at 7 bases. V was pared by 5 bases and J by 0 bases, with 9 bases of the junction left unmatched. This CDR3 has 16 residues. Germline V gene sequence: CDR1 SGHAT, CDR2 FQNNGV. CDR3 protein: CASSPLGTVMNTEAFF. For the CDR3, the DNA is TGTGCCAGCAGCCCCCTCGGGACAGTAATGAACACTGAAGCTTTCTTT.

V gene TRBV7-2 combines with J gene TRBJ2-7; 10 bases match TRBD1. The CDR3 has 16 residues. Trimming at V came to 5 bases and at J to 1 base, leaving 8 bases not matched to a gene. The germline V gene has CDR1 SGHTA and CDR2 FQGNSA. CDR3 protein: CASSLRRTGGSYEQYF. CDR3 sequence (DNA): TGTGCCAGCAGCCTACGACGGACAGGGGGATCCTACGAGCAGTACTTC. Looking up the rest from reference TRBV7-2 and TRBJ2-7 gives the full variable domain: GAGVSQSPSNKVTEKGKDVELRCDPISGHTALYWYRQSLGQGLEFLIYFQGNSAPDKSGLPSDRFSAERTGGSVSTLTIQRTQQEDSAVYLCASSLRRTGGSYEQYFGPGTRLTVT.

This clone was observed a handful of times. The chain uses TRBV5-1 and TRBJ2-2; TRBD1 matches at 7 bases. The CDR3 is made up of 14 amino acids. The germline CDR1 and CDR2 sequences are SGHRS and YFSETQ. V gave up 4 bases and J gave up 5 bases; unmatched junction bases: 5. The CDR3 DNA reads TGCGCCAGCAGCCCCCGACAGGGAACCGGGGAGCTGTTTTTT. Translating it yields CASSPRQGTGELFF.

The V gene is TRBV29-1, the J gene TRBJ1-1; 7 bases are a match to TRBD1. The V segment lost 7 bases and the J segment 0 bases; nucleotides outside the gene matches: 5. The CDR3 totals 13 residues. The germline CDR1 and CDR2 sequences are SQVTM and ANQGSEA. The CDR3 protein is CSARQGMNTEAFF. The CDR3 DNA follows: TGCAGCGCCCGACAGGGCATGAACACTGAAGCTTTCTTT.

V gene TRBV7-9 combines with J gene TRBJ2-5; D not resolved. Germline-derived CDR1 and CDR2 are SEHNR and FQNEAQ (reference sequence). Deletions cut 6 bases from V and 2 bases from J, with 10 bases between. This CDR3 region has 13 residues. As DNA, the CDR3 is TGTGCCAGCAGTACGACTCTTCAAGAGACCCAGTACTTC. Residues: CASSTTLQETQYF.

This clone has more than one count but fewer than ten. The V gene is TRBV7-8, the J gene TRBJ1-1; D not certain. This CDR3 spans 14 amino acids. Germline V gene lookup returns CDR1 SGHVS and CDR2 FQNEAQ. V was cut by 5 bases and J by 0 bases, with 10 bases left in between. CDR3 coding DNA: TGTGCCAGCAGCCCGGGCAGATTGAACACTGAAGCTTTCTTT. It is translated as CASSPGRLNTEAFF.

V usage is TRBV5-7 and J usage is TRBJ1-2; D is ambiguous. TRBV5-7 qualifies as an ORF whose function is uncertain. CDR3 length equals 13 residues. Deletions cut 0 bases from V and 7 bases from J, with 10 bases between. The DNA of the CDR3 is TGTGCCAGCAGCTTGGCTGGGGTGGTTGGCTACACCTTC. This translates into CASSLAGVVGYTF.

CDR3 protein: CASSQDWDRSRTDTQYF. The DNA for the CDR3 is TGTGCCAGCAGCCAAGATTGGGACAGAAGCCGCACAGATACGCAGTATTTT. This chain connects TRBV3-1 (or the pseudogene TRBV3-2) to TRBJ2-3; 7 positions agree with TRBD1. The V gene's germline CDR1 is LGHDT and CDR2 YNNKEL (reference sequence). V was clipped by 0 bases and J by 1 base; unmatched bases: 7. The CDR3 has 17 residues.

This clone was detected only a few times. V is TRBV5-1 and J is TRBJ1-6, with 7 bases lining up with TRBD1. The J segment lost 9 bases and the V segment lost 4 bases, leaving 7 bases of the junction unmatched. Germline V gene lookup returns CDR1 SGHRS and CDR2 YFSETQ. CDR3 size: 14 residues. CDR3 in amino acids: CASSLQGGGSPLHF. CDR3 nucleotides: TGCGCCAGCAGCCTCCAGGGGGGGGGTTCACCCCTCCACTTT.

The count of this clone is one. The CDR3 reads CASTLGRVSTDTQYF. As DNA, the CDR3 is TGTGCCAGCACCCTAGGGCGGGTTAGCACAGATACGCAGTATTTT. The chain has TRBV7-2 and TRBJ2-3, with a possible D match to TRBD2 (5 bases). The CDR3 runs to 15 residues. With 7 bases removed from V and 0 bases from J, the gap between germline ends came to 14 bases. CDR1 and CDR2 (germline): SGHTA, FQGNSA. Full variable domain (outside the CDR3, taken from reference TRBV7-2 and TRBJ2-3): GAGVSQSPSNKVTEKGKDVELRCDPISGHTALYWYRQSLGQGLEFLIYFQGNSAPDKSGLPSDRFSAERTGGSVSTLTIQRTQQEDSAVYLCASTLGRVSTDTQYFGPGTRLTVL.

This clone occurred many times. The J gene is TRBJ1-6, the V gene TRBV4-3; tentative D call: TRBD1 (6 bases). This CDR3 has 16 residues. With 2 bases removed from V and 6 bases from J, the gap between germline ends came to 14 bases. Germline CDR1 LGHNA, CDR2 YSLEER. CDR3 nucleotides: TGCGCCAGCAGCCAAACCCTCCCCAGGGGTAATTCACCCCTCCACTTT. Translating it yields CASSQTLPRGNSPLHF.

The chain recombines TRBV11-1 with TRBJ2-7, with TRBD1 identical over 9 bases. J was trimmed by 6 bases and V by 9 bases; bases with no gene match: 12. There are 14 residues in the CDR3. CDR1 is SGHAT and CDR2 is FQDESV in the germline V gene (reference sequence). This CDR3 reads CASKSGQGVGEQYF. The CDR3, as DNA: TGTGCCAGTAAGTCGGGACAGGGTGTGGGCGAGCAGTACTTC.

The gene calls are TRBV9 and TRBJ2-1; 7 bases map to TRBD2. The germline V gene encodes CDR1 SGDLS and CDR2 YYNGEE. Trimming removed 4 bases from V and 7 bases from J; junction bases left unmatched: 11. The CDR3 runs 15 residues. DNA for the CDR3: TGTGCCAGCAGCCCTGCGGGAGCTGGTGGAAATGAGCAGTTCTTC. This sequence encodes CASSPAGAGGNEQFF.